This record looks at one T cell receptor beta chain sequence and its context. The sample belongs to a study of blood T cell repertoires in COVID-19. The overall study: Both acute and convalescent COVID-19 samples were obtained from the United States, Italy and Spain. In each case, the material was cDNA or gDNA derived from T cells, B-cell-depleted T cells, or PBMCs.

Losses at the gene ends were 9 bases for V and 3 bases for J; bases not matched to a gene: 10. Germline loops: CDR1 MNHEY, CDR2 SVGAGI. The CDR3 runs 14 residues. As originally analysed: Estimated nucleated cell counts came from reference gene primer amplification. Sequencing was performed with immunoSEQ multiplex PCR; in TCRdb, only in-frame clones are kept and a portion is missing. V, J and clone size derive from that table, while D and trimming were established from the DNA sequence. The sample lists over 250,000 clones, less than 90% occurring once. The V call is TRBV6-5, the J call TRBJ2-7; the match to TRBD2 covers 8 bases. Sequenced material: peripheral blood. This receptor was obtained from a human donor in a cohort sampled during active COVID-19. For the CDR3, the DNA is TGTGCCAGTCGCCGATTTAGCGGGGTCTACGAGCAGTACTTC. Amino acid sequence: CASRRFSGVYEQYF.